The rows below give T cell receptor beta chains drawn from one sample of a study of blood T cell repertoires in COVID-19. Clones were read by immunoSEQ multiplex PCR, and TCRdb kept only the in-frame ones, dropping some. The sample yields about 140,000 clones, 75% to 80% seen once. Specimen: PBMCs or T cells enriched from blood (not recorded which). These receptors were taken from a woman aged 45-65 years who had recovered from COVID-19. The CDR3 runs from the conserved cysteine through the conserved F or W. The D gene is left open where the match is weak. Part of the rows lack a size; the others show once, few, many or a class for expanded clones.

d_gene: TRBD2; abundance: once; j_gene: TRBJ2-1; v_gene: TRBV24-1; CDR3aa: CATSDLSAGESYNEQFF; CDR3nt: TGTGCCACCAGTGATTTATCTGCGGGGGAATCCTACAATGAGCAGTTCTTC
d_gene: TRBD1; abundance: NA; j_gene: TRBJ1-2; v_gene: TRBV6-5; CDR3aa: CASSYRGQLGYTF; CDR3nt: TGTGCCAGCAGTTACAGGGGACAGCTTGGCTACACCTTC
d_gene: TRBD2; abundance: few; j_gene: TRBJ2-3; v_gene: TRBV4-1; CDR3aa: CASSQTISGGVSDTQYF; CDR3nt: TGCGCCAGCAGCCAAACAATTAGCGGGGGGGTCTCAGATACGCAGTATTTT
d_gene: TRBD2; abundance: NA; j_gene: TRBJ2-5; v_gene: TRBV7-3; CDR3aa: CASSLNGGEETQYF; CDR3nt: TGTGCCAGCAGCTTAAATGGGGGGGAAGAGACCCAGTACTTC
d_gene: NA; abundance: NA; j_gene: TRBJ2-5; v_gene: TRBV5-1; CDR3aa: CASSHLRVDQETQYF; CDR3nt: TGCGCCAGCAGTCACCTGCGTGTAGACCAAGAGACCCAGTACTTC
d_gene: NA; abundance: NA; j_gene: TRBJ2-7; v_gene: TRBV11-1; CDR3aa: CASSLALAGYEQYF; CDR3nt: TGTGCCAGCAGCTTAGCGCTGGCGGGTTACGAGCAGTACTTC
d_gene: TRBD1; abundance: NA; j_gene: TRBJ2-7; v_gene: TRBV11-1; CDR3aa: CASSGRTGGYEQYF; CDR3nt: TGTGCCAGCAGCGGGCGGACAGGGGGCTACGAGCAGTACTTC
d_gene: TRBD2; abundance: NA; j_gene: TRBJ2-1; v_gene: TRBV7-9; CDR3aa: CASSMGLAGEGEQFF; CDR3nt: TGTGCCAGCAGCATGGGACTAGCGGGGGAGGGTGAGCAGTTCTTC
d_gene: TRBD1; abundance: few; j_gene: TRBJ1-4; v_gene: TRBV7-9; CDR3aa: CASSSRTGVGEKLFF; CDR3nt: TGTGCCAGCAGCTCCCGGACAGGGGTGGGAGAAAAACTGTTTTTT
d_gene: NA; abundance: NA; j_gene: TRBJ1-5; v_gene: TRBV18; CDR3aa: CASSPMRALGQPQHF; CDR3nt: TGTGCCAGCTCACCCATGCGGGCCTTAGGACAGCCCCAGCATTTT
d_gene: NA; abundance: NA; j_gene: TRBJ1-2; v_gene: TRBV19; CDR3aa: CASTPFRFEGYTF; CDR3nt: TGTGCCAGTACCCCTTTCAGGTTTGAGGGCTACACCTTC
d_gene: NA; abundance: NA; j_gene: TRBJ2-4; v_gene: TRBV6-5; CDR3aa: CASNPGTSKNIQYF; CDR3nt: TGTGCCAGCAATCCCGGGACTTCCAAAAACATTCAGTACTTC
d_gene: TRBD1; abundance: NA; j_gene: TRBJ2-7; v_gene: TRBV12-5; CDR3aa: CASGLGQTGAYEQYF; CDR3nt: TGTGCTAGTGGTCTTGGCCAGACAGGGGCCTACGAGCAGTACTTC
d_gene: NA; abundance: NA; j_gene: TRBJ1-1; v_gene: TRBV6-5; CDR3aa: CASSYSRNTEAFF; CDR3nt: TGTGCCAGCAGTTACTCGCGAAACACTGAAGCTTTCTTT
d_gene: TRBD2; abundance: NA; j_gene: TRBJ2-5; v_gene: TRBV10-3; CDR3aa: CAISDYHFSGSVGETQYF; CDR3nt: TGTGCCATCAGTGACTACCACTTTAGCGGGAGCGTCGGAGAGACCCAGTACTTC
d_gene: NA; abundance: NA; j_gene: TRBJ1-5; v_gene: TRBV4-2; CDR3aa: CASSQDSGGHQPQHF; CDR3nt: TGTGCCAGCAGCCAGGATTCGGGGGGGCATCAGCCCCAGCATTTT
d_gene: NA; abundance: NA; j_gene: TRBJ1-5; v_gene: TRBV12-3/TRBV12-4; CDR3aa: CASSLLERQPQHF; CDR3nt: TGTGCCAGCAGTTTGTTGGAGAGGCAGCCCCAGCATTTT
d_gene: NA; abundance: NA; j_gene: TRBJ1-6; v_gene: TRBV18; CDR3aa: CASSEQGGDSPLHF; CDR3nt: TGTGCCAGCTCAGAACAGGGTGGGGATTCACCCCTCCACTTT
d_gene: TRBD2; abundance: NA; j_gene: TRBJ2-1; v_gene: TRBV24-1; CDR3aa: CATSEAPGTSGANSYNEQFF; CDR3nt: TGTGCCACCAGTGAGGCTCCCGGGACTAGCGGGGCAAACTCCTACAATGAGCAGTTCTTC
d_gene: NA; abundance: few; j_gene: TRBJ1-5; v_gene: TRBV4-1; CDR3aa: CASSQVAQPNQPQHF; CDR3nt: TGCGCCAGCAGCCAAGTCGCACAGCCCAATCAGCCCCAGCATTTT
d_gene: TRBD1; abundance: NA; j_gene: TRBJ1-2; v_gene: TRBV28; CDR3aa: CASSSLQGAGYGYTF; CDR3nt: TGTGCCAGCAGTTCGCTACAGGGGGCTGGCTATGGCTACACCTTC
d_gene: NA; abundance: many; j_gene: TRBJ1-1; v_gene: TRBV18; CDR3aa: CASSPEGGARTEAFF; CDR3nt: TGTGCCAGCTCACCAGAGGGGGGGGCGAGGACTGAAGCTTTCTTT
d_gene: TRBD2; abundance: NA; j_gene: TRBJ2-1; v_gene: TRBV28; CDR3aa: CASSPLAGAYNEQFF; CDR3nt: TGTGCCAGCAGTCCACTAGCGGGGGCCTACAATGAGCAGTTCTTC
d_gene: TRBD1; abundance: few; j_gene: TRBJ1-1; v_gene: TRBV7-3; CDR3aa: CASSERQGTEAFF; CDR3nt: TGTGCCAGCAGCGAACGACAGGGAACTGAAGCTTTCTTT
d_gene: NA; abundance: NA; j_gene: TRBJ1-5; v_gene: TRBV27; CDR3aa: CASSLAGGQPQHF; CDR3nt: TGTGCCAGCAGTTTAGCGGGAGGTCAGCCCCAGCATTTT
d_gene: NA; abundance: NA; j_gene: TRBJ2-3; v_gene: TRBV12-5; CDR3aa: CASVMENTDTQYF; CDR3nt: TGTGCTAGTGTTATGGAGAACACAGATACGCAGTATTTT
d_gene: TRBD1; abundance: NA; j_gene: TRBJ1-1; v_gene: TRBV6-5; CDR3aa: CASSPWTGVGTEAFF; CDR3nt: TGTGCCAGCAGTCCCTGGACAGGGGTGGGCACTGAAGCTTTCTTT
d_gene: NA; abundance: NA; j_gene: TRBJ1-1; v_gene: TRBV2; CDR3aa: CASSWEFEAFF; CDR3nt: TGTGCCAGCAGTTGGGAGTTTGAAGCTTTCTTT
d_gene: NA; abundance: NA; j_gene: TRBJ2-1; v_gene: TRBV28; CDR3aa: CASSFRQTEQFF; CDR3nt: TGTGCCAGCAGTTTCAGACAGACTGAGCAGTTCTTC
d_gene: TRBD2; abundance: NA; j_gene: TRBJ2-1; v_gene: TRBV5-1; CDR3aa: CASSLGASGANEQFF; CDR3nt: TGCGCCAGCAGCTTGGGGGCTAGCGGGGCGAATGAGCAGTTCTTC
d_gene: TRBD2; abundance: NA; j_gene: TRBJ2-1; v_gene: TRBV13; CDR3aa: CASSTGLAGGTNEQFF; CDR3nt: TGTGCCAGCAGCACCGGACTAGCGGGGGGTACCAATGAGCAGTTCTTC
d_gene: NA; abundance: NA; j_gene: TRBJ1-2; v_gene: TRBV6-5; CDR3aa: CASTPLQGGYTF; CDR3nt: TGTGCCAGCACCCCCCTCCAGGGTGGCTACACCTTC
d_gene: NA; abundance: NA; j_gene: TRBJ1-1; v_gene: TRBV7-9; CDR3aa: CASRQNTEAFF; CDR3nt: TGTGCCAGCAGACAGAACACTGAAGCTTTCTTT
d_gene: NA; abundance: NA; j_gene: TRBJ1-6; v_gene: TRBV5-1; CDR3aa: CASSLGQYNSPLHF; CDR3nt: TGCGCCAGCAGCTTGGGGCAGTATAATTCACCCCTCCACTTT
d_gene: TRBD1; abundance: NA; j_gene: TRBJ2-1; v_gene: TRBV2; CDR3aa: CASSANRGSGEQFF; CDR3nt: TGTGCCAGCAGTGCAAACAGGGGCTCGGGTGAGCAGTTCTTC
d_gene: NA; abundance: NA; j_gene: TRBJ2-7; v_gene: TRBV7-3; CDR3aa: CASSSAGSYEQYF; CDR3nt: TGTGCCAGCAGCTCAGCAGGCTCCTACGAGCAGTACTTC
d_gene: NA; abundance: NA; j_gene: TRBJ2-2; v_gene: TRBV27; CDR3aa: CASRPGTSTGELFF; CDR3nt: TGTGCCAGCAGACCCGGGACATCAACCGGGGAGCTGTTTTTT
d_gene: NA; abundance: NA; j_gene: TRBJ2-2; v_gene: TRBV3-1/TRBV3-2; CDR3aa: CASSQAGRTGELFF; CDR3nt: TGTGCCAGCAGCCAAGCGGGGAGAACCGGGGAGCTGTTTTTT
d_gene: TRBD2; abundance: once; j_gene: TRBJ2-7; v_gene: TRBV9; CDR3aa: CASSVDPLAGGYEQYF; CDR3nt: TGTGCCAGCAGCGTAGACCCCCTAGCGGGGGGTTACGAGCAGTACTTC
d_gene: TRBD1; abundance: NA; j_gene: TRBJ2-5; v_gene: TRBV30; CDR3aa: CAWSAGTGEGETQYF; CDR3nt: TGTGCCTGGAGTGCCGGGACAGGGGAGGGAGAGACCCAGTACTTC
d_gene: TRBD1; abundance: few; j_gene: TRBJ1-1; v_gene: TRBV5-1; CDR3aa: CASSLETGFTEAFF; CDR3nt: TGCGCCAGCAGCTTGGAGACAGGGTTCACTGAAGCTTTCTTT
d_gene: TRBD1; abundance: NA; j_gene: TRBJ1-5; v_gene: TRBV7-9; CDR3aa: CASSLGGGQGEQPQHF; CDR3nt: TGTGCCAGCAGCTTAGGAGGGGGACAGGGGGAACAGCCCCAGCATTTT
d_gene: TRBD2; abundance: NA; j_gene: TRBJ2-2; v_gene: TRBV7-2; CDR3aa: CASSLAAGGLSGELFF; CDR3nt: TGTGCCAGCAGCTTAGCAGCGGGGGGGCTTTCCGGGGAGCTGTTTTTT
d_gene: NA; abundance: once; j_gene: TRBJ1-3; v_gene: TRBV7-9; CDR3aa: CASSSGGHFSGNTIYF; CDR3nt: TGTGCCAGCAGCTCCGGGGGGCATTTCTCTGGAAACACCATATATTTT
d_gene: NA; abundance: NA; j_gene: TRBJ2-2; v_gene: TRBV28; CDR3aa: CASSSPRTTGFGSGELFF; CDR3nt: TGTGCCAGCAGTTCGCCGAGGACTACCGGGTTCGGGTCCGGGGAGCTGTTTTTT
d_gene: NA; abundance: few; j_gene: TRBJ2-5; v_gene: TRBV5-1; CDR3aa: CASSSLGVSGYVEAQYF; CDR3nt: TGCGCCAGCAGCTCACTTGGGGTGAGCGGGTATGTCGAGGCCCAGTACTTC